Below, one TCR beta chain is given with its context. Antigen unknown. CDR3 length equals 16 residues. The junction had 6 bases not matched to a gene; V was cut back by 0 bases and J by 4 bases. The germline V gene encodes CDR1 LNHNV and CDR2 YYDKDF (reference sequence). Some clones are missing from TCRdb's copy, which holds only in-frame ones; the method was immunoSEQ multiplex PCR. The table shows roughly 330,000 clones, with around 90% occurring only once. The sample belongs to a study of cytomegalovirus exposure and HLA in healthy donors. Turning to the study itself: In a later analysis, the roughly 120 validation repertoires were reported to have used the same platform as the 650 to 800 first-cohort repertoires.

Study observations and caveats: Later, an analysis found that TCR clusters from the first cohort tended to co-occur in the roughly 110 validation repertoires. In vitro confirmation showed a few CMV-associated chains to be CMV antigen specific.

Sequencing was done on a sample of PBMCs. The TCR sequence derives from a woman younger than 45 in good health and CMV-seropositive. The chain couples TRBV15 to TRBJ1-2; 9 bases match TRBD1. CDR3 sequence: CATSRDGDRGIYGYTF. The CDR3, as DNA: TGTGCCACCAGCAGAGATGGCGACAGGGGGATCTATGGCTACACCTTC.